This TCR beta chain stems from a study of blood T cell repertoires in COVID-19. Study summary: Nucleic acid was either cDNA or gDNA, and it came from T cells, B-cell-depleted T cells, or PBMCs.

Trimming stripped 9 bases from V and 1 base from J, with 10 bases between. This CDR3 is built from 13 residues. Germline CDR1 MNHEY, CDR2 SVGAGI. Here immunoSEQ multiplex PCR was the method, and the copy in TCRdb shows in-frame clones only, minus some. The data hold about 420,000 clones, with approximately 90% observed a single time. The chain recombines TRBV6-5 with TRBJ1-3; D is ambiguous. The clonotype was recovered from a man between 18 and 29 years old with COVID-19, enrolled during active disease. The source material was peripheral blood. The CDR3 DNA reads TGTGCCAGTAAGGAGCAATCTGGAAACACCATATATTTT. It is translated as CASKEQSGNTIYF.